The rows below give T cell receptor beta chains drawn from one sample of a study of post-analysis software for immune sequencing data. TCRdb re-called the PCR reads through MiXCR, storing one row per CDR3 protein. In the table there are roughly 540,000 distinct CDR3 sequences, 30% to 40% of which are singletons. Sequenced sample: blood. These TCRs come from a girl under 18 with multiple sclerosis. The CDR3 runs from the conserved cysteine through the conserved F or W. Fields, in order: V gene, D gene, clone size, J gene, CDR3 DNA, CDR3 protein. A D gene is named only where the DNA matches it firmly. Expanded clones are given a class, and other clones once, few, many or no size at all.

TRBV29-1,NA,NA,TRBJ1-1,TGCAGCGTTGAAGTCTTAACTGAAGCTTTCTTT,CSVEVLTEAFF
TRBV20-1,NA,few,TRBJ2-5,TGCAGTGCTCGACAGGAGGTGACCCAGTACTTC,CSARQEVTQYF
TRBV20-1,TRBD2,few,TRBJ2-5,TGCAGTGCTATCCCGGGACTAGCGGAACACCAAGAGACCCAGTACTTC,CSAIPGLAEHQETQYF
TRBV7-9,NA,few,TRBJ2-5,TGTGCCAGCAGCTTTTACGAGACCCAGTACTTC,CASSFYETQYF
TRBV7-9,TRBD1,NA,TRBJ1-2,TGTGCCAGCAGCTTATTCCCGTCCCGGGACAGGGGGAAAGGCTACACCTTC,CASSLFPSRDRGKGYTF
TRBV29-1,TRBD2,NA,TRBJ2-1,TGCAGCGTTGAACTCGGGGGGGCCCCAAATGAGCAGTTCTTC,CSVELGGAPNEQFF
TRBV9,TRBD2,NA,TRBJ2-1,TGTGCCAGCAGCTTTAGCGGGGGGATCTCTTACAATGAGCAGTTCTTC,CASSFSGGISYNEQFF
TRBV12-3/TRBV12-4,NA,few,TRBJ1-2,TGTGCCAGCAGATGGGGGACTGGACACCTCTATGGCTACACCTTC,CASRWGTGHLYGYTF
TRBV6-5,NA,NA,TRBJ1-6,TGTGCCAGCAGCCCGAGGGACTATAATTCACCCCTCCACTTT,CASSPRDYNSPLHF
TRBV6-1,TRBD1,NA,TRBJ1-2,TGTGCTGGAGACAGGGCAGGGGCCGGCTACACCTTC,CAGDRAGAGYTF
TRBV6-5,NA,many,TRBJ2-4,TGTGCCAGCAGGGGCACAGCCAAAAACATTCAGTACTTC,CASRGTAKNIQYF
TRBV5-1,NA,few,TRBJ2-1,TGCGCCAGCAGCTTGGTAAGGCAGGAGCAGTTCTTC,CASSLVRQEQFF
TRBV5-1,TRBD1,few,TRBJ2-1,TGCGCCAGCAGCAAGGGACAGGGGTCCTCCTACAATGAGCAGTTCTTC,CASSKGQGSSYNEQFF
TRBV4-1,NA,few,TRBJ1-5,TGCGCCAGCGGATCGGCCAGGCTCGGGCAGCCCCAGCATTTT,CASGSARLGQPQHF
TRBV14,TRBD2,NA,TRBJ2-3,TGTGCCAGCAGCCAATACCCTCTAGCGGAACTCACAGATACGCAGTATTTT,CASSQYPLAELTDTQYF
TRBV20-1,TRBD2,NA,TRBJ2-5,TGCAGTGCTAGGGATCCGGGACTAGACCAAGAGACCCAGTACTTC,CSARDPGLDQETQYF
TRBV20-1,NA,NA,TRBJ1-1,TGCAGTGCTAGAGTATCACGATGGACAGCGGGCACTGAAGCTTTCTTT,CSARVSRWTAGTEAFF
TRBV12-3/TRBV12-4,TRBD1,few,TRBJ2-1,TGTGCCAGCACCATGACAGGGGTCAATGAGCAGTTCTTC,CASTMTGVNEQFF
TRBV6-5,NA,NA,TRBJ2-7,TGTGCCAGCAGCCCCCTTAGGGATTCCTACGAGCAGTACTTC,CASSPLRDSYEQYF
TRBV29-1,TRBD2,NA,TRBJ2-7,TGCAGCGTGGAGAGGGAAATAGCGGGGGGGGGCGAGCAGTACTTC,CSVEREIAGGGEQYF
TRBV20-1,NA,few,TRBJ2-1,TGCAGTGCCGTCTGGGTTCAGTCCTACAATGAGCAGTTCTTC,CSAVWVQSYNEQFF
TRBV12-3/TRBV12-4,NA,NA,TRBJ2-3,TGTGCCAGCAGGGGAAAGGGGAGGACAGATACGCAGTATTTT,CASRGKGRTDTQYF